Presented here are 19 T cell receptor beta chains from one specimen sequenced in a study of T cell responses to AZD1222 COVID-19 vaccine. Clones were sequenced by immunoSEQ multiplex PCR, and TCRdb holds only the in-frame ones, with some missing. The sample gives about 120,000 clones, about 93% of which show up once; around 4.4% is in the top ten. This specimen consisted of peripheral blood, obtained 28 days after the second dose of the MenACWY control vaccine. The receptors derive from an adult who received the MenACWY meningococcal vaccine as a control.

The rearrangement links TRBV19 to TRBJ2-4; the D call may be TRBD1 or TRBD2 (6 bases each). CDR3 length: 15 amino acids. V lost 3 bases, J lost 5 bases, and 14 bases lay in between. In germline, CDR1 is LNHDA, CDR2 SQIVND (reference sequence). DNA for the CDR3: TGTGCCAGTAGTATTCAGGGGCGCGGGGAAAACATTCAGTACTTC. Its protein is CASSIQGRGENIQYF. The entire variable domain, with the rest obtained from reference TRBV19 and TRBJ2-4, is as follows: DGGITQSPKYLFRKEGQNVTLSCEQNLNHDAMYWYRQDPGQGLRLIYYSQIVNDFQKGDIAEGYSVSREKKESFPLTVTSAQKNPTAFYLCASSIQGRGENIQYFGAGTRLSVL.

CDR3 sequence (DNA): TGTGCCAGCAGTTTAGGAGGGGGGTGGGATCAGCCCCAGCATTTT. Encoded protein: CASSLGGGWDQPQHF. V and J are TRBV27 and TRBJ1-5, with a tentative D call TRBD1 (6 bases). The V gene's germline CDR1 is MNHEY and CDR2 SMNVEV (reference sequence). This CDR3 has 15 residues. V was clipped by 2 bases and J by 5 bases, with 13 bases between them.

V usage is TRBV28 and J usage is TRBJ1-2, with D uncertain. The CDR3 is 13 residues long. Germline loops: CDR1 MDHEN, CDR2 SYDVKM. Trimming removed 10 bases at V and 7 bases at J, with 19 bases between. CDR3 region: CATAGVRASGYTF. DNA for the CDR3: TGTGCCACCGCAGGAGTTCGGGCGAGTGGCTACACCTTC.

V is TRBV28 and J is TRBJ1-5; TRBD1 might be the D (5 bases). The CDR3 is 9 residues long. CDR1 and CDR2 (germline): MDHEN, SYDVKM. V lost 10 bases, J lost 9 bases, and 7 bases lay in between. CDR3 region: CAITGPQHF. CDR3 nucleotides: TGTGCCATCACAGGGCCCCAGCATTTT. Looking up the rest from reference TRBV28 and TRBJ1-5 gives the full variable domain: DVKVTQSSRYLVKRTGEKVFLECVQDMDHENMFWYRQDPGLGLRLIYFSYDVKMKEKGDIPEGYSVSREKKERFSLILESASTNQTSMYLCAITGPQHFGDGTRLSIL.

J is TRBJ2-1 and V is TRBV6-4; D is possibly TRBD2 (5 bases). Germline CDR1 is MRHNA and CDR2 is SNTAGT. The CDR3 contains 14 residues. V lost 3 bases to trimming and J lost 7 bases, with 13 bases between them. Here the CDR3 reads CASSETGPGNEQFF. As DNA, the CDR3 is TGTGCCAGCAGTGAGACGGGCCCGGGGAATGAGCAGTTCTTC.

This clone has more than one count but fewer than ten. The chain uses TRBV7-9 and TRBJ2-1; possibly TRBD1 or TRBD2 for D (5 bases each). Trimming stripped 5 bases from V and 9 bases from J, with 17 bases between. CDR1 is SEHNR and CDR2 is FQNEAQ in the germline V gene (reference sequence). This CDR3 has 14 amino acids. In nucleotides, the CDR3 is TGTGCCAGCAGCCTCACGGCCTCGAGGGGTGAGCAGTTCTTC. Amino acids: CASSLTASRGEQFF.

The chain recombines TRBV7-2 with TRBJ2-2; D unclear. Germline-derived CDR1 and CDR2 are SGHTA and FQGNSA. Between the trimmed V and J ends, which lost 1 base and 1 base, there was a span of 7 bases. This CDR3 contains 15 residues. DNA of the CDR3: TGTGCCAGCAGCTTAGGGAATGTGAACACCGGGGAGCTGTTTTTT. Translating gives CASSLGNVNTGELFF.

The chain couples TRBV28 to TRBJ1-1; D may be TRBD1 (5 bases). V lost 5 bases, J lost 5 bases, and 15 bases lay in between. This CDR3 is built from 14 residues. Per the germline V gene, CDR1 is MDHEN and CDR2 is SYDVKM. The CDR3 DNA is TGTGCCAGCAGTCCCCCCGGGACTAAGACTGAAGCTTTCTTT. It yields the protein CASSPPGTKTEAFF. The complete variable domain, with remaining parts taken from reference TRBV28 and TRBJ1-1, reads DVKVTQSSRYLVKRTGEKVFLECVQDMDHENMFWYRQDPGLGLRLIYFSYDVKMKEKGDIPEGYSVSREKKERFSLILESASTNQTSMYLCASSPPGTKTEAFFGQGTRLTVV.

The chain carries TRBV4-1 and TRBJ2-2; TRBD1 matches at 8 bases. This CDR3 has 16 residues. Germline V gene data show CDR1 as MGHRA and CDR2 as YSYEKL. V was pared by 2 bases and J by 4 bases, with 6 bases of the junction left unmatched. CDR3 residues: CASSQPTGASTGELFF. The CDR3 region has the DNA TGCGCCAGCAGCCAACCGACAGGGGCGAGCACCGGGGAGCTGTTTTTT.

Concerning this clone: The junction does not match germline at one end; this may be a read error. Here the CDR3 reads CASSEPGQSKNF. Written as DNA, the CDR3 is TGTGCCAGCAGTGAGCCGGGACAGTCTAAGAACTTC. This rearrangement joins TRBV12-3 or TRBV12-4 to TRBJ2-4; TRBD1 matches at 7 bases. This CDR3 region has 12 residues.

This chain uses TRBV7-9 with TRBJ1-1; D is unclear. V was trimmed by 1 base and J by 1 base, leaving 7 bases between them. This CDR3 comprises 14 residues. Germline CDR1 and CDR2: SEHNR and FQNEAQ (reference sequence). The CDR3 DNA sequence: TGTGCCAGCAGCTTAGTTCGGGGGAACACTGAAGCTTTCTTT. Its translation: CASSLVRGNTEAFF.

The CDR3 here is CASSSGLAGSNEQFF. As DNA, the CDR3 is TGTGCCAGCAGTTCAGGACTAGCGGGAAGCAATGAGCAGTTCTTC. V usage is TRBV7-3 and J usage is TRBJ2-1; 12 bases fit TRBD2. Germline CDR1 SGHTA, CDR2 FQGTGA. V shed 6 bases and J 6 bases; nucleotides not matched to a gene: 6. This CDR3 has 15 amino acids. The whole variable domain, filled in from reference TRBV7-3 and TRBJ2-1, reads GAGVSQTPSNKVTEKGKYVELRCDPISGHTALYWYRQSLGQGPEFLIYFQGTGAADDSGLPNDRFFAVRPEGSVSTLKIQRTERGDSAVYLCASSSGLAGSNEQFFGPGTRLTVL.

The chain links TRBV28 to TRBJ2-5; perhaps TRBD1 as D (8 bases). The ends were cut back, 6 bases at V and 2 bases at J, with 16 bases in the middle. This CDR3 spans 15 amino acids. Germline CDR1 reads MDHEN; CDR2 reads SYDVKM. In DNA, the CDR3 is TGTGCCAGCAGGCAACAGGGGGGAGGGCAAGAGACCCAGTACTTC. Protein: CASRQQGGGQETQYF.

This clone was seen a single time. The chain's CDR3 is CASSSMLWASADNEQFF. CDR3 sequence (DNA): TGTGCCAGCAGCTCAATGCTTTGGGCTAGCGCTGACAATGAGCAGTTCTTC. The gene calls are TRBV3-1 (or the pseudogene TRBV3-2) and TRBJ2-1, with D maybe TRBD2 (6 bases). The germline V gene has CDR1 LGHDT and CDR2 YNNKEL (reference sequence). The CDR3 runs 17 residues. Trimming left V 5 bases short and J 5 bases short, with 22 bases between.

CDR3 amino acids: CASRKGREEEYEQFF. The CDR3 coding sequence is TGTGCCAGCAGGAAAGGGCGAGAGGAGGAGTATGAGCAGTTCTTC. The gene calls are TRBV7-9 and TRBJ2-1; TRBD2 might be the D (5 bases). Germline CDR1 and CDR2: SEHNR and FQNEAQ (reference sequence). V was clipped by 6 bases and J by 8 bases, with 20 bases between them. This CDR3 contains 15 residues.

The genes are TRBV28 and TRBJ1-6; D may be TRBD1 (5 bases). Germline V gives CDR1 MDHEN, CDR2 SYDVKM. The CDR3 contains 18 residues. V was clipped by 1 base and J by 0 bases, with 13 bases between them. The DNA for the CDR3 is TGTGCCAGCAGTTTATCCCTACTGACAGTCTCCTATAATTCACCCCTCCACTTT. The encoded protein is CASSLSLLTVSYNSPLHF.

This chain connects TRBV5-1 to TRBJ2-3; tentative D call: TRBD2 (6 bases). From germline, CDR1 is SGHRS and CDR2 YFSETQ. This CDR3 has 13 residues. V lost 0 bases and J 7 bases, leaving 9 bases between the germline ends. CDR3 sequence (DNA): TGCGCCAGCAGCTTGGGACTAGAAAATACGCAGTATTTT. Translated, it gives CASSLGLENTQYF.

The chain couples TRBV27 to TRBJ2-1, with D perhaps matching TRBD1 (8 bases). Germline V gene data show CDR1 as MNHEY and CDR2 as SMNVEV (reference sequence). The germline V and J ends were trimmed by 7 bases and 7 bases, with 14 bases remaining between them. The CDR3 spans 13 residues. The CDR3, as DNA: TGTGCCAGCAACATACAGGGGGGGAATGAGCAGTTCTTC. Translated, it gives CASNIQGGNEQFF.

The genes are TRBV4-3 and TRBJ2-1; D remains ambiguous. This CDR3 comprises 12 residues. V was pared by 1 base and J by 12 bases, with 10 bases between. From germline, CDR1 is LGHNA and CDR2 YSLEER. The CDR3 nucleotides are TGCGCCAGCAGCCAAGTTTCCGGAGCGCAGTTCTTC. It encodes CASSQVSGAQFF.